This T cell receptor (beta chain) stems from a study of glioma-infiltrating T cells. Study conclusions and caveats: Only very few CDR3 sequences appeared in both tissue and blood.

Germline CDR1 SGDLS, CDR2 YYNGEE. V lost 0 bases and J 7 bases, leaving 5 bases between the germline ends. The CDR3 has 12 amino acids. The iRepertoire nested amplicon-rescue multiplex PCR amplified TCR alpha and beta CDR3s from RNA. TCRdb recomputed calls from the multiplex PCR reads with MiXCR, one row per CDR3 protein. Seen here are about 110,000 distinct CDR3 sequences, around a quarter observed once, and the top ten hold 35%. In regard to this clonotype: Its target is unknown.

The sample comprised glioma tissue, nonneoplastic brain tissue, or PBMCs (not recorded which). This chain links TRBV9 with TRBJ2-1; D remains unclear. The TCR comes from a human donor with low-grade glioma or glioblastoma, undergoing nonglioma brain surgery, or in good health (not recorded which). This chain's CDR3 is CASSVGPNEQFF. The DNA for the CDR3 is TGTGCCAGCAGCGTAGGACCGAATGAGCAGTTCTTC.